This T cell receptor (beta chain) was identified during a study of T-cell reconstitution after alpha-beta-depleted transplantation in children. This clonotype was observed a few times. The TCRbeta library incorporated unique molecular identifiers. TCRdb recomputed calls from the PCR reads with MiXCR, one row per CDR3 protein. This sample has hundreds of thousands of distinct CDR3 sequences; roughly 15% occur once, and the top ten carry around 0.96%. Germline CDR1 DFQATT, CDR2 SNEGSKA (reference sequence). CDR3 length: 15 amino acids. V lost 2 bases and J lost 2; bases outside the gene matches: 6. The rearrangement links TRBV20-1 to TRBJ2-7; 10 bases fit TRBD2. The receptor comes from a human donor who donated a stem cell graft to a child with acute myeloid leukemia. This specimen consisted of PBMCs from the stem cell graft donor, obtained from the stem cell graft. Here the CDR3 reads CSARSPAGGAYEQYF. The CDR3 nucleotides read TGCAGTGCTAGATCGCCAGCGGGGGGGGCCTACGAGCAGTACTTC.